One T cell receptor (beta chain) is described in this entry. The antigen is unknown. This sample was taken from a study of T-cell memory formation after mild COVID-19. A 5'RACE reaction primed in the constant segment made cDNA libraries of TCR alpha and TCR beta, and these carried sample barcodes and UMIs. A single record per CDR3 protein comes from TCRdb applying MiXCR to the 5' RACE reads. The sample lists 250,000 to 300,000 distinct CDR3 sequences, approximately 8% occurring once. Findings and caveats of the study: CD8+ contracting clones occupied EMRA, while CD4+ ones occupied mainly CM and EM. Some clones that responded were present in memory (sampled pre-infection), which suggests cross-reactive memory joined. Confirmation of SARS-CoV-2 specificity was lacking for second-wave clones peaking day 37.

This TCR was recovered from a man aged 18 to 35 who had mild COVID-19 (a few samples of this study predate the infection). Cell type and time point are not known. The sample was PBMCs or a T cell subset sorted from them (not recorded which).

The CDR3 loop is CATSVDSLYGYTF. CDR3 DNA sequence: TGTGCCACCAGCGTGGACAGCCTCTATGGCTACACCTTC. V usage is TRBV15 and J usage is TRBJ1-2; TRBD1 might be the D (6 bases). This CDR3 spans 13 amino acids. Germline CDR1 is LNHNV and CDR2 is YYDKDF (reference sequence). Trimming removed 5 bases from V and 4 bases from J, with 11 bases in between.